The rows below give T cell receptor beta chains drawn from one sample of a study of control samples from healthy donors and cancer patients. Repertoires were generated with immunoSEQ multiplex PCR, while TCRdb's copy carries only in-frame clones and drops some. The table lists tens of thousands of clones, about nine tenths of them singletons. Material for sequencing was blood. The receptor source for this set is a woman between 18 and 30 years old in good health. Both conserved end residues are part of each CDR3. A D gene is named only where the DNA matches it firmly. Part of the rows lack a size; the others show once, few, many or a class for expanded clones.

TGTGCCAGCAGACCGGACAGGGTCGAGCAGTACTTC CASRPDRVEQYF TRBV21-1 . TRBJ2-7 .
TGTGCCAGCAGCTTGGTATTTGGACAGGGAACCTACGAGCAGTACTTC CASSLVFGQGTYEQYF TRBV5-6 TRBD1 TRBJ2-7 .
TGCGCCAGCAGCTTGAGTCCGGGGGAACAAGAGACCCAGTACTTC CASSLSPGEQETQYF TRBV5-1 . TRBJ2-5 .
TGTGCCAGCTCCAAAATCGGGACGGCCTACGAGCAGTACTTC CASSKIGTAYEQYF TRBV6-5 . TRBJ2-7 .
TGTGCCAGCAGCGTAGAAGCAGGGGATGTTGGCTACACCTTC CASSVEAGDVGYTF TRBV9 . TRBJ1-2 .
TGTGCCAGCAGCTTATCCGGAGTTGAGGAGACCCAGTACTTC CASSLSGVEETQYF TRBV13 . TRBJ2-5 .
TGTGCCAGCAGCCAGAGCCCCCGCGGCTACACCTTC CASSQSPRGYTF TRBV7-9 . TRBJ1-2 .
TGTGCCACCAGCGGGGGCCGGCGGACTGAAGCTTTCTTT CATSGGRRTEAFF TRBV15 . TRBJ1-1 .
TGTGCCAGCAGTACTACTGTGAACACTGAAGCTTTCTTT CASSTTVNTEAFF TRBV6-6 . TRBJ1-1 .
TGTGCCAGCAGCCCCGGGACAGGGGGCCACACTGAAGCTTTCTTT CASSPGTGGHTEAFF TRBV5-6 TRBD1 TRBJ1-1 .
TGTGCCAGCAGTTATTCTAGGGGGGTAGAAAAACTGTTTTTT CASSYSRGVEKLFF TRBV6-5 . TRBJ1-4 .
TGTGCCACCAGTCGCGACAGCTATGGCTACACCTTC CATSRDSYGYTF TRBV24-1 . TRBJ1-2 .
TGTGCCAGTACGGACAGTAACACCGGGGAGCTGTTTTTT CASTDSNTGELFF TRBV27 . TRBJ2-2 .
TGTGCCAGCAGCCCCTCTCTGGGTTCTCCCTATGGCTACACCTTC CASSPSLGSPYGYTF TRBV7-2 . TRBJ1-2 .
TGTGCCACTACTCTTGGGCAGGGGAACACTGAAGCTTTCTTT CATTLGQGNTEAFF TRBV5-4 . TRBJ1-1 many
TGTGCCAGCAGCCATTTAGGGGGTTTACTCGGCACTGAAGCTTTCTTT CASSHLGGLLGTEAFF TRBV3-1/TRBV3-2 . TRBJ1-1 .
TGTGCCAGTAGTATATGGGGGGATGCAGAGACCCAGTACTTC CASSIWGDAETQYF TRBV19 . TRBJ2-5 .
TGTGCCAGCAGAGGGACAGGGCGCTATGGCTACACCTTC CASRGTGRYGYTF TRBV25-1 TRBD1 TRBJ1-2 .
TGTGCCAGCAGCTTAGATCAGTACACTGAAGCTTTCTTT CASSLDQYTEAFF TRBV7-2 . TRBJ1-1 .
TGTGCCAGCAGCCAAGGTTTCGACAGCAGCTACTATGGCTACACCTTC CASSQGFDSSYYGYTF TRBV3-1/TRBV3-2 . TRBJ1-2 once
TGTGCCAGCAATCAGGCGGGGCCCCAGTACGAGCAGTACTTC CASNQAGPQYEQYF TRBV2 . TRBJ2-7 .
TGTGCCAGCAGTTCTATCCAGGAGACCCAGTACTTC CASSSIQETQYF TRBV6-5 . TRBJ2-5 .
TGTGCCAGCAGTGACCCCGGCATGTTTTCCACAGATACGCAGTATTTT CASSDPGMFSTDTQYF TRBV6-1 . TRBJ2-3 .
TGTGCCAGCAGCTTAACTGGCCTGGGCTACGAGCAGTACTTC CASSLTGLGYEQYF TRBV7-3 . TRBJ2-7 .
TGTGCCAGCAGTTCTAGCGGTCCAGGGACCCAGTACTTC CASSSSGPGTQYF TRBV7-9 TRBD2 TRBJ2-5 .
TGTGCCAGCAGCCACGATCATGGGGATACGCAGTATTTT CASSHDHGDTQYF TRBV7-6 . TRBJ2-3 .
TGTGCCAGCAGTGAATATGCGGGGGCCACAGATACGCAGTATTTT CASSEYAGATDTQYF TRBV6-1 . TRBJ2-3 once
TGTGCCAGCAGTTTTCTTTCCGAGTACACCTTC CASSFLSEYTF TRBV12-3/TRBV12-4 . TRBJ1-2 .